The next 10 T cell receptor beta chains were all read from a single sample in a study of T cells of healthy individuals (dated by TCRdb to 2017 to 2018). Receptor libraries were prepared by 5' RACE. TCRdb records Illumina MiSeq as the sequencer. In-frame beta chains were kept once TCRdb had trimmed the public reads at Q25 with fastp and called clones with MiXCR. Identical CDR3 protein sequences are pooled into one entry, listed with their most common genes and DNA. The table for this sample lists 38,000 or so distinct CDR3 sequences; approximately 5% of them were counted only once. Jointly, the top ten make up approximately 8.5% of the sample. Receptors were obtained from a human donor in good health.

In its sample, this clonotype was seen many times. V is TRBV12-3 or TRBV12-4 and J is TRBJ2-7; possibly TRBD1 or TRBD2 for D (5 bases each). Trimming took off 1 base at V and 2 bases at J, with 9 bases between the two ends. This CDR3 spans 14 amino acids. The CDR3 sequence is CASSLGDPPYEQYF. CDR3 coding DNA: TGTGCCAGCAGTTTAGGGGACCCGCCCTACGAGCAGTACTTC.

V gene TRBV12-3 or TRBV12-4 combines with J gene TRBJ1-5, with TRBD1 matching 10 bases. The CDR3 is 15 residues long. Unmatched junction bases numbered 6, after V lost 7 bases and J lost 3 bases. In DNA form, the CDR3 reads TGTGCCAGCACCCAGACAGGGGGCGACAATCAGCCCCAGCATTTT. Translated: CASTQTGGDNQPQHF.

By its share, this clonotype is large. V is TRBV4-3 and J is TRBJ1-1; D gene unclear. CDR1 LGHNA and CDR2 YSLEER come from the germline V gene. The CDR3 runs 13 residues. V lost 0 bases and J lost 8, with 10 bases in between. In nucleotides, the CDR3 is TGCGCCAGCAGCCAAGAGTCAGAAAGGGAAGCTTTCTTT. It translates to CASSQESEREAFF.

This clonotype was observed many times. Here the CDR3 reads CASSSGVGEQFF. The CDR3 DNA follows: TGTGCCAGCAGCTCAGGGGTTGGTGAGCAGTTCTTC. The V call is TRBV7-9, the J call TRBJ2-1, with a tentative D call TRBD1 (6 bases). CDR3 size: 12 residues. CDR1 and CDR2 (germline): SEHNR, FQNEAQ (reference sequence). Deletions cut 4 bases from V and 9 bases from J, with 10 bases between. Full variable domain (outside the CDR3, taken from reference TRBV7-9 and TRBJ2-1): DTGVSQNPRHKITKRGQNVTFRCDPISEHNRLYWYRQTLGQGPEFLTYFQNEAQLEKSRLLSDRFSAERPKGSFSTLEIQRTEQGDSAMYLCASSSGVGEQFFGPGTRLTVL.

Only a few counts were recorded for this clonotype. As DNA, the CDR3 is TGTGCCAGCAGTGATTTTGCGGGGGCTCCCTACGAGCAGTACTTC. This gives the protein CASSDFAGAPYEQYF. This chain links TRBV6-1 with TRBJ2-7; weak D call: TRBD2 (7 bases). Trimming removed 3 bases from V and 2 bases from J, with 14 bases in between. Germline CDR1 MNHNS, CDR2 SASEGT. There are 15 residues in the CDR3.

This clonotype was counted at least ten times. The chain employs TRBV20-1 and TRBJ2-7, with D uncertain. The V gene lost 3 bases and the J gene lost 6 bases, with 9 bases spanning the gap. Germline V gene sequence: CDR1 DFQATT, CDR2 SNEGSKA (reference sequence). There are 11 residues in the CDR3. CDR3 nucleotide sequence: TGCAGTGCTAGTGGGTCAGGCGAGCAGTACTTC. Residues: CSASGSGEQYF.

This clonotype was recorded many times. V and J are TRBV18 and TRBJ1-5; 8 bases match TRBD1. V dropped 6 bases and J dropped 5; count of bases not matched to a gene: 6. The CDR3 is 14 residues long. Germline V gene lookup returns CDR1 KGHSH and CDR2 LQKENI. The CDR3 region is CASSATGGDQPQHF. CDR3 bases: TGTGCCAGCTCGGCTACAGGGGGAGATCAGCCCCAGCATTTT.

At least ten counts were recorded for this clonotype. The DNA for the CDR3 is TGTGCCAGCAGTTACTCGATACGGCTAGCGGGAGGAGAGACCCAGTACTTC. Its protein is CASSYSIRLAGGETQYF. V and J are TRBV6-2 or TRBV6-3 and TRBJ2-5, with 11 nucleotides matching TRBD2. The J segment lost 4 bases and the V segment lost 0 bases, leaving 7 bases of the junction unmatched. The CDR3 has 17 amino acids. Germline CDR1 MNHEY, CDR2 SVGEGT.

This clonotype was observed at least ten times. This chain joins TRBV5-1 and TRBJ1-5; the D gene is possibly TRBD1 (6 bases). CDR1 is SGHRS, CDR2 YFSETQ, per germline. The length of the CDR3 is 15 residues. Trimming cost V 0 bases and J 3 bases, with 10 bases left between them. The CDR3 coding sequence is TGCGCCAGCAGCTTGGAAGGGGGGGACAATCAGCCCCAGCATTTT. Translation: CASSLEGGDNQPQHF.

This clonotype was counted many times. The gene calls are TRBV4-3 and TRBJ2-7; the D gene is possibly TRBD2 (6 bases). The CDR3 runs to 14 residues. V was pared by 1 base and J by 3 bases, with 10 bases between. Germline V lookup: CDR1 LGHNA, CDR2 YSLEER. CDR3 nucleotide sequence: TGCGCCAGCAGCCAAGGCGGTAGCGGCTACGAGCAGTACTTC. Translation: CASSQGGSGYEQYF.